This T cell receptor (beta chain) was found in a study of early T cells in non-severe SARS-CoV-2 infection. Across the whole study: Sequencing was performed on bulk RNA from unsorted whole blood, leaving chains unpaired.

Individual cDNA molecules were tagged with unique molecular identifiers, the study reported. TCRdb reprocessed the 5' RACE reads with MiXCR, giving one entry per CDR3 protein. The sample shows 65,000 to 80,000 distinct CDR3 sequences, approximately 13% of them seen only once. General study results and limits: VDJdb matches were skewed toward anti-spike CD8 T cell responses.

This clonotype has just a few counts. Antigen: not known. This CDR3 is 17 amino acids long. J was trimmed by 4 bases and V by 5 bases; bases with no gene match: 13. Germline-derived CDR1 and CDR2 are MNHNY and SVGAGI (reference sequence). Sequenced input: whole blood. The receptor's source is an adult who was a healthcare worker with PCR-confirmed SARS-CoV-2 infection or an uninfected control (not recorded which). This rearrangement joins TRBV6-6 to TRBJ2-1, with 8 nucleotides matching TRBD2. CDR3 sequence: CASSPGVAGTRYNEQFF. In nucleotides, the CDR3 is TGTGCCAGCAGTCCCGGGGTAGCGGGAACTCGATACAATGAGCAGTTCTTC.